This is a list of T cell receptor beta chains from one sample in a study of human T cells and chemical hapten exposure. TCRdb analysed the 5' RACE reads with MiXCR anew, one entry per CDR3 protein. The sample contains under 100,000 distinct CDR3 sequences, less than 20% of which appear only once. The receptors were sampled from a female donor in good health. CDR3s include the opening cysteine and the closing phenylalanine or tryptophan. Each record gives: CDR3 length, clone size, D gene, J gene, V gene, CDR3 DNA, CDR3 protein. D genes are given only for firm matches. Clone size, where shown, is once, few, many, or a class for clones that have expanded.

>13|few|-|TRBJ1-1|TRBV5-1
TGCGCCAGCAGCCCGGGATCCGGCACTGAAGCTTTCTTT
CASSPGSGTEAFF
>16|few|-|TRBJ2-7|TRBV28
TGTGCCAGCAGAAACCCCGGGACCAACCGTCTTTGGGAGCAGTACTTC
CASRNPGTNRLWEQYF
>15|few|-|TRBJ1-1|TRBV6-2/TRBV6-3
TGTGCCAGCAGTTACAGGGGGACGGCTTCCACTGAAGCTTTCTTT
CASSYRGTASTEAFF
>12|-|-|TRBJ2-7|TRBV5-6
TGTGCCAGCAGCCGCTTAGCCCACGAGCAGTACTTC
CASSRLAHEQYF
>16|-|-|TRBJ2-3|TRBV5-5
TGTGCCAGCAGCCTACTAAACCCTAGCGGCACAGATACGCAGTATTTT
CASSLLNPSGTDTQYF
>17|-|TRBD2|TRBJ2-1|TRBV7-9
TGTGCCAGCAGCTCCATAGTGCGGGAGGGCTCCTACAATGAGCAGTTCTTC
CASSSIVREGSYNEQFF
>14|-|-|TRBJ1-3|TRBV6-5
TGTGCCAGCAGTTACGGTTTCTCTGGAAACACCATATATTTT
CASSYGFSGNTIYF
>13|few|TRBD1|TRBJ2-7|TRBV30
TGTGCCTGGAGTGTACAGGGGGCGGGAGAGCAGTACTTC
CAWSVQGAGEQYF
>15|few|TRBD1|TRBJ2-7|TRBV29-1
TGCAGCGTTGGAGGGGGCAGGGGGCATTTGGGCGAGCAGTACTTC
CSVGGGRGHLGEQYF
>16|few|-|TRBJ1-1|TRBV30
TGTGCCTGGAGTCGGGGCCATCTCGGAGTTAACACTGAAGCTTTCTTT
CAWSRGHLGVNTEAFF
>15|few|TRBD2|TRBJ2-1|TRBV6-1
TGTGCCAGCAGTGAAGAAAGCGGGGGGTACAATGAGCAGTTCTTC
CASSEESGGYNEQFF
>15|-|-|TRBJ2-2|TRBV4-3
TGCGCCAGCAGCCAAGATCTTATGGGATCCGGGGAGCTGTTTTTT
CASSQDLMGSGELFF
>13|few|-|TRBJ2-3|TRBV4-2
TGTGCCAGCAGCCAAGATCGAGGGACACCGCAGTATTTT
CASSQDRGTPQYF
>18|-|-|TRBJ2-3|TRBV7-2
TGTGCCAGCAGCTTAGCGCCAACTATACTTCAGGCAGTCGGTACGCAGTATTTT
CASSLAPTILQAVGTQYF
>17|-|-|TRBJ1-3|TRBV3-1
TGTGCCAGCAGCCAAAATCTTGTTTCGGCCTCTGGAAACACCATATATTTT
CASSQNLVSASGNTIYF
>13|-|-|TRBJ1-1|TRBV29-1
TGCAGCGTCCTGAGTTTGTCACACACTGAAGCTTTCTTT
CSVLSLSHTEAFF
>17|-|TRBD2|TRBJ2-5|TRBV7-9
TGTGCCAGCAGCTCTCCTGATAGCGGGAGGGCCCGAGAGACCCAGTACTTC
CASSSPDSGRARETQYF
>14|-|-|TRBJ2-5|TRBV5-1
TGCGCCAGCAGCTTGGATACAGGACAAGAGACCCAGTACTTC
CASSLDTGQETQYF
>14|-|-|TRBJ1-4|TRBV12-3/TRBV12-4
TGTGCCAGCAGTTTGGGGGCAGCTTATGAAAAACTGTTTTTT
CASSLGAAYEKLFF